This is a list of T cell receptor beta chains from one sample in a study of somatic mutations in cytotoxic T cells in rheumatoid arthritis. The data were produced by immunoSEQ multiplex PCR, yet TCRdb's version contains in-frame clones alone and is incomplete. Of almost 20,000 clones listed, 82% are singletons. Sequencing used CD8+ T cells sorted from blood. Source of these receptors: a woman aged 45-65 years in good health. Each CDR3 is given with its conserved first and last residue. D genes are given only for firm matches. Not all rows give a size; the values are once, few, many and, for expanded clones, a class.

V	size	J	D	CDR3	DNA
TRBV9	NA	TRBJ1-2	NA	CASSPNSYGYTF	TGTGCCAGCAGCCCAAACTCGTATGGCTACACCTTC
TRBV30	NA	TRBJ2-3	TRBD2	CAWSSGGLADLTDTQYF	TGTGCCTGGAGTAGCGGTGGACTAGCGGACCTCACAGATACGCAGTATTTT
TRBV2	NA	TRBJ2-6	NA	CACESTLSFSGANVLTF	TGTGCCTGTGAGTCGACGTTAAGTTTCTCTGGGGCCAACGTCCTGACTTTC
TRBV27	NA	TRBJ1-1	NA	CASSFGGGNTEAFF	TGTGCCAGCAGTTTTGGGGGGGGGAACACTGAAGCTTTCTTT
TRBV7-2	NA	TRBJ2-1	NA	CASNPSGGVRDEQFF	TGTGCCAGCAACCCTAGTGGCGGGGTCAGGGATGAGCAGTTCTTC
TRBV4-1	NA	TRBJ2-1	NA	CASSQGVSSYNEQFF	TGCGCCAGCAGCCAAGGGGTAAGCTCCTACAATGAGCAGTTCTTC
TRBV5-4	NA	TRBJ1-5	NA	CASSLGVNQPQHF	TGTGCCAGCAGCTTAGGGGTCAATCAGCCCCAGCATTTT
TRBV11-1	NA	TRBJ2-7	NA	CASSLGSGSYEQYF	TGTGCCAGCAGCTTAGGTTCGGGATCCTACGAGCAGTACTTC
TRBV7-9	NA	TRBJ2-3	TRBD2	CASSSSGASTDTQYF	TGTGCCAGCAGCTCTAGCGGGGCTAGCACAGATACGCAGTATTTT
TRBV6-9	NA	TRBJ2-1	NA	CAIKHTGSSYNEQFF	TGTGCCATCAAGCATACCGGGAGCTCCTACAATGAGCAGTTCTTC
TRBV4-1	few	TRBJ2-7	NA	CASSQGLVRGTYEQYF	TGCGCCAGCAGCCAAGGGCTCGTGCGCGGAACCTACGAGCAGTACTTC
TRBV28	medium-sized	TRBJ1-2	NA	CASRDPRWPLAYGYTF	TGTGCCAGCAGAGACCCCCGGTGGCCGTTGGCCTATGGCTACACCTTC
TRBV5-6	NA	TRBJ1-2	TRBD1	CASSWGQGRVGYTF	TGTGCCAGCAGCTGGGGACAGGGGAGGGTTGGCTACACCTTC
TRBV27	once	TRBJ2-1	TRBD2	CASSPELAGVPYNEQFF	TGTGCCAGCAGTCCAGAACTAGCGGGGGTTCCCTACAATGAGCAGTTCTTC
TRBV6-4	NA	TRBJ2-3	NA	CASSDRETDTQYF	TGTGCCAGCAGTGACAGGGAGACAGATACGCAGTATTTT
TRBV2	once	TRBJ2-5	NA	CASGLGGEQETQYF	TGTGCCAGCGGCCTAGGGGGGGAACAAGAGACCCAGTACTTC
TRBV5-4	NA	TRBJ2-1	NA	CASSRSTYNEQFF	TGTGCCAGCAGCCGTTCCACCTACAATGAGCAGTTCTTC
TRBV4-1	NA	TRBJ2-5	NA	CASSPQGLGETQYF	TGCGCCAGCAGCCCACAGGGTTTGGGGGAGACCCAGTACTTC
TRBV23-1	NA	TRBJ1-3	NA	CASERFVGNTIYF	TGCGCCTCCGAGCGGTTCGTTGGAAACACCATATATTTT
TRBV10-1	NA	TRBJ2-7	NA	CAGPVQYF	TGCGCCGGCCCGGTGCAGTACTTC
TRBV4-1	NA	TRBJ2-4	NA	CASSGDEGNIQYF	TGCGCCAGCAGCGGGGATGAGGGAAACATTCAGTACTTC
TRBV5-1	NA	TRBJ2-2	NA	CASSLGVAGELFF	TGCGCCAGCAGCTTGGGAGTCGCCGGGGAGCTGTTTTTT
TRBV7-6	NA	TRBJ2-3	TRBD2	CASSSRLAGGTDTQYF	TGTGCCAGCAGCTCGCGTCTAGCGGGAGGCACAGATACGCAGTATTTT
TRBV4-2	NA	TRBJ2-3	NA	CASSPRLVADTQYF	TGTGCCAGCAGCCCTAGACTAGTAGCAGATACGCAGTATTTT
TRBV7-6	NA	TRBJ1-4	TRBD1	CASSPNPTGGQEKLFF	TGTGCCAGCAGTCCTAACCCGACAGGGGGACAGGAAAAACTGTTTTTT
TRBV4-1	once	TRBJ2-5	TRBD2	CASSQERWREGRETQYF	TGCGCCAGCAGCCAAGAAAGATGGCGGGAGGGCCGCGAGACCCAGTACTTC
TRBV2	NA	TRBJ2-1	NA	CASSERAMSNEQFF	TGTGCCAGCAGTGAACGAGCGATGAGCAATGAGCAGTTCTTC
TRBV25-1	NA	TRBJ1-5	TRBD1	CASSEQGDQPQHF	TGTGCCAGCAGTGAACAGGGGGATCAGCCCCAGCATTTT
TRBV19	NA	TRBJ1-1	NA	CASSTRVRNTEAFF	TGTGCCAGTAGTACCAGGGTGAGGAACACTGAAGCTTTCTTT
TRBV6-5	NA	TRBJ2-7	TRBD1	CASSYSGTGGLYEQYF	TGTGCCAGCAGTTATTCCGGGACAGGGGGCTTATACGAGCAGTACTTC
TRBV27	NA	TRBJ2-7	NA	CASSIEQGFIYEQYF	TGTGCCAGCAGTATAGAGCAGGGGTTCATCTACGAGCAGTACTTC
TRBV10-2	NA	TRBJ2-5	NA	CASSAGRTQYF	TGCGCCAGCAGTGCGGGCAGGACCCAGTACTTC
TRBV7-9	NA	TRBJ2-1	NA	CASSSRGDEQFF	TGTGCCAGCAGCTCCAGGGGGGATGAGCAGTTCTTC
TRBV2	NA	TRBJ2-3	NA	CATQPGRISTDTQYF	TGTGCCACCCAACCGGGACGCATTAGCACAGATACGCAGTATTTT
TRBV6-5	NA	TRBJ1-2	NA	CASFSGGHGYTF	TGTGCCAGCTTTTCGGGGGGACATGGCTACACCTTC
TRBV7-9	NA	TRBJ2-1	NA	CASSLLRESNEQFF	TGTGCCAGCAGCTTATTGAGGGAGAGTAATGAGCAGTTCTTC
TRBV6-6	NA	TRBJ1-2	TRBD1	CASSSPGQGGNYGYTF	TGTGCCAGCAGTTCTCCGGGACAGGGCGGAAACTATGGCTACACCTTC
TRBV6-5	NA	TRBJ2-7	TRBD2	CASGIAGGSSYEQYF	TGTGCCAGCGGGATAGCGGGGGGTTCCTCCTACGAGCAGTACTTC
TRBV9	NA	TRBJ1-2	NA	CASSGDVGYTF	TGTGCCAGCAGCGGGGACGTAGGCTACACCTTC
TRBV2	NA	TRBJ2-1	TRBD1	CASSESAGGKYNEQFF	TGTGCCAGCAGCGAGTCGGCAGGGGGCAAGTACAATGAGCAGTTCTTC
TRBV4-2	NA	TRBJ2-4	TRBD2	CASSQDGSAGGVVKNIQYF	TGTGCCAGCAGCCAAGATGGTTCCGCCGGGGGGGTGGTCAAAAACATTCAGTACTTC
TRBV4-2	NA	TRBJ2-1	TRBD2	CASSQELAGGDNEQFF	TGTGCCAGCAGCCAAGAGCTAGCGGGGGGCGACAATGAGCAGTTCTTC
TRBV30	medium-sized	TRBJ1-3	NA	CAWSGGLSGNTIYF	TGTGCCTGGAGTGGAGGACTCTCTGGAAACACCATATATTTT
TRBV6-5	NA	TRBJ1-2	NA	CASSLGRGFNYGYTF	TGTGCCAGCAGTTTGGGCAGGGGATTTAACTATGGCTACACCTTC
TRBV18	NA	TRBJ2-7	TRBD2	CASSPLAGVDEQYF	TGTGCCAGCTCACCTCTAGCGGGAGTAGATGAGCAGTACTTC
TRBV2	few	TRBJ1-1	NA	CASPGAAAFF	TGTGCCAGTCCAGGGGCTGCGGCTTTCTTT
TRBV28	NA	TRBJ2-1	NA	CASSPLEAANEQFF	TGTGCCAGCAGTCCCCTGGAAGCGGCCAATGAGCAGTTCTTC
TRBV9	NA	TRBJ1-4	NA	CASSLRGGTNEKLFF	TGTGCCAGCAGCTTAAGGGGGGGAACTAATGAAAAACTGTTTTTT